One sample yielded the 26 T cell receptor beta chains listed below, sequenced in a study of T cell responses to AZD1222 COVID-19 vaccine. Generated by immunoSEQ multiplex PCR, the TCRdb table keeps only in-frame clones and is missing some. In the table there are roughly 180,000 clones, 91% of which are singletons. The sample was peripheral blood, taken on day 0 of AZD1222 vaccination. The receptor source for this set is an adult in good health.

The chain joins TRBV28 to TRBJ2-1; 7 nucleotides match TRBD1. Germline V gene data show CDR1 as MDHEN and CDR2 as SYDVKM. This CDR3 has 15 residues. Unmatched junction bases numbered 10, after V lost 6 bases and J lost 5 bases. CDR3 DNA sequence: TGTGCCAGCAGCCCGGTAGACAGGGATAACAATGAGCAGTTCTTC. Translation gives CASSPVDRDNNEQFF.

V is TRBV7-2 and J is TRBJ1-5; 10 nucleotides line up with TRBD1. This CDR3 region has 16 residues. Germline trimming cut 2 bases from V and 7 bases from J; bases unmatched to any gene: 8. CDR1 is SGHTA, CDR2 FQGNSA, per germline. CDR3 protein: CASSLSAGQGYQPQHF. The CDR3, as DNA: TGTGCCAGCAGCTTAAGCGCGGGACAGGGGTACCAGCCCCAGCATTTT.

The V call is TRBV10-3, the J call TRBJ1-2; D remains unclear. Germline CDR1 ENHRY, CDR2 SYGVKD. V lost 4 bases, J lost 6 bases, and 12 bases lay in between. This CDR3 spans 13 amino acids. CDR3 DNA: TGTGCCATCAGTGCATGGGCTACGGATGGCTACACCTTC. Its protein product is CAISAWATDGYTF.

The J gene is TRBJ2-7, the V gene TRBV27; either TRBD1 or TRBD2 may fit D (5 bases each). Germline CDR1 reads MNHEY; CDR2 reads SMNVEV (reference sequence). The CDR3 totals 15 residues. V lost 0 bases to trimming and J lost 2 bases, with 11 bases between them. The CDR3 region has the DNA TGTGCCAGCAGTTTATCGACAAGGGGAGCCTACGAGCAGTACTTC. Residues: CASSLSTRGAYEQYF.

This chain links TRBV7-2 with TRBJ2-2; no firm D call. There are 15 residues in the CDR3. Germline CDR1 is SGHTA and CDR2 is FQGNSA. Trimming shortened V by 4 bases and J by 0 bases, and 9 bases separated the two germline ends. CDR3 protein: CASSWKIANTGELFF. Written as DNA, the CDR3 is TGTGCCAGCAGCTGGAAGATCGCGAACACCGGGGAGCTGTTTTTT.

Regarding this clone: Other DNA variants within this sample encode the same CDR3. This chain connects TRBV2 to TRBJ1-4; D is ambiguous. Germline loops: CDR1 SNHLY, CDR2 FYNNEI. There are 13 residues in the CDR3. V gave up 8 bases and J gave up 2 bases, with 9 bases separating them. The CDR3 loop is CASQGSTNEKLFF. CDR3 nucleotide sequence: TGTGCCAGCCAAGGTTCCACTAATGAAAAACTGTTTTTT.

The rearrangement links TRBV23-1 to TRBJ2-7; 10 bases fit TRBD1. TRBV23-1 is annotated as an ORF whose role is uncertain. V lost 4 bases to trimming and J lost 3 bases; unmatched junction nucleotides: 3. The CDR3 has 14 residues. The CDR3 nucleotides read TGCGCCAGCAGTCCTGGGACAGGGGACTACGAGCAGTACTTC. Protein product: CASSPGTGDYEQYF.

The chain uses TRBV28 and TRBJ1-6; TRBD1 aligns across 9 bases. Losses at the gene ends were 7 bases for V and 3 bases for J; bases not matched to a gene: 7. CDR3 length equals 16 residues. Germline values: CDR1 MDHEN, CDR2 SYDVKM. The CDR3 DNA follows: TGTGCCAGCACCTCGGGGGACAGGGTCTATAATTCACCCCTCCACTTT. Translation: CASTSGDRVYNSPLHF. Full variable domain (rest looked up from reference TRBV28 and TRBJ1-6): DVKVTQSSRYLVKRTGEKVFLECVQDMDHENMFWYRQDPGLGLRLIYFSYDVKMKEKGDIPEGYSVSREKKERFSLILESASTNQTSMYLCASTSGDRVYNSPLHFGNGTRLTVT.

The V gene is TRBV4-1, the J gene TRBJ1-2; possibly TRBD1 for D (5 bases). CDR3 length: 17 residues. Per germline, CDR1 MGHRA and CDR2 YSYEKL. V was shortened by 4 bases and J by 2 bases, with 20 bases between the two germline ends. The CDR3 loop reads CASSPGRPVKANYGYTF. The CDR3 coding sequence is TGCGCCAGCAGCCCAGGGCGACCAGTCAAAGCCAACTATGGCTACACCTTC.

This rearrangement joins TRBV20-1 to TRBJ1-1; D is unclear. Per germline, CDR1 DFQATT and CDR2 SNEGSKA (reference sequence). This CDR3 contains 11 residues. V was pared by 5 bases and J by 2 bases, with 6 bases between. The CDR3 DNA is TGCAGTGCTCCCTTTAACACTGAAGCTTTCTTT. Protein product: CSAPFNTEAFF.

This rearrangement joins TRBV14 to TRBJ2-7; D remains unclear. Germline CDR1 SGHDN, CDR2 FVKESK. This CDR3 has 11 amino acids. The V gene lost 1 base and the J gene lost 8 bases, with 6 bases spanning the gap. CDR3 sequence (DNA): TGTGCCAGCAGCCAAGGACTTAAGCAGTACTTC. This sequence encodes CASSQGLKQYF.

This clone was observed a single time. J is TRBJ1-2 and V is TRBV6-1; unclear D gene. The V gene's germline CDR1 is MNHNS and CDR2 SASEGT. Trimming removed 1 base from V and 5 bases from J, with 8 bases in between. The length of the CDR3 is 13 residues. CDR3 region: CASSEDRQYGYTF. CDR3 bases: TGTGCCAGCAGTGAAGATCGGCAGTATGGCTACACCTTC.

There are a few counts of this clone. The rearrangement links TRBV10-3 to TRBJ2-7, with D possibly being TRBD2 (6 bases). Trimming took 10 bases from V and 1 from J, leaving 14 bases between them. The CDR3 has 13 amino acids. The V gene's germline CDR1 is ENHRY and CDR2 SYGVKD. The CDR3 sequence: CATRTGESYEQYF. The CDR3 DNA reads TGTGCCACGCGGACGGGAGAGTCCTACGAGCAGTACTTC.

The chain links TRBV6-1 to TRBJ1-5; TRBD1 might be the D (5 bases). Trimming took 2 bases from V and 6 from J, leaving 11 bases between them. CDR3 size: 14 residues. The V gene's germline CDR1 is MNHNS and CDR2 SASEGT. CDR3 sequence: CASSESGGGQPQHF. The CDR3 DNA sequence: TGTGCCAGCAGTGAATCTGGTGGGGGTCAGCCCCAGCATTTT.

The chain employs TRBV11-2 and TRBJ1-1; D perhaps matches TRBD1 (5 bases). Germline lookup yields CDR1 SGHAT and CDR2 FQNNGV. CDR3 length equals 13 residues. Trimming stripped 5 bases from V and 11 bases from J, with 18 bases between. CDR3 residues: CASSRLRGSTAFF. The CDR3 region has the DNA TGTGCCAGCAGCCGCCTTCGGGGGTCGACGGCTTTCTTT.

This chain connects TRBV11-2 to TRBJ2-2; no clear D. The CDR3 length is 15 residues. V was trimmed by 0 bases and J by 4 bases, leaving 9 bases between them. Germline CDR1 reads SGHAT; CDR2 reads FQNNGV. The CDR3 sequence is CASSLDLSPTGELFF. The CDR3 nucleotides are TGTGCCAGCAGCTTAGATCTCTCCCCCACCGGGGAGCTGTTTTTT.

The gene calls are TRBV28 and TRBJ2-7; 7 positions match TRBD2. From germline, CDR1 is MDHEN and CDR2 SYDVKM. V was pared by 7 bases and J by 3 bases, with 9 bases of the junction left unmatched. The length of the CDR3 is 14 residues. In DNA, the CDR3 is TGTGCCAGCATTCCCAGCGGGGACCGCTACGAGCAGTACTTC. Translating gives CASIPSGDRYEQYF.

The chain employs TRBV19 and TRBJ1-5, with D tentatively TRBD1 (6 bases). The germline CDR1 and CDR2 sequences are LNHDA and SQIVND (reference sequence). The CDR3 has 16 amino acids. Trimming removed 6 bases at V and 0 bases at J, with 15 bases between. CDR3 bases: TGTGCCAGTAGGCTAGGACAGATTAATAGCAATCAGCCCCAGCATTTT. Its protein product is CASRLGQINSNQPQHF.

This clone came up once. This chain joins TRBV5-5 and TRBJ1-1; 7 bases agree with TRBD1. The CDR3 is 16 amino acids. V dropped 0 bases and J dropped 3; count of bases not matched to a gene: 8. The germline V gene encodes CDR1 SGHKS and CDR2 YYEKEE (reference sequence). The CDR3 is CASSLADRVGHTEAFF. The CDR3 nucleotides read TGTGCCAGCAGCTTGGCCGACAGGGTTGGGCACACTGAAGCTTTCTTT. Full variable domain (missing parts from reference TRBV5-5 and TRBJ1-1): DAGVTQSPTHLIKTRGQQVTLRCSPISGHKSVSWYQQVLGQGPQFIFQYYEKEERGRGNFPDRFSARQFPNYSSELNVNALLLGDSALYLCASSLADRVGHTEAFFGQGTRLTVV.

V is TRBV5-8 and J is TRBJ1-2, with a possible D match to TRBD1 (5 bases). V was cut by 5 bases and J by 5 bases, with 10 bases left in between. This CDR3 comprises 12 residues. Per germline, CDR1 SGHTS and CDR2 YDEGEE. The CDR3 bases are TGTGCCAGCAGTCTGGGGACTTATGGCTACACCTTC. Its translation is CASSLGTYGYTF.

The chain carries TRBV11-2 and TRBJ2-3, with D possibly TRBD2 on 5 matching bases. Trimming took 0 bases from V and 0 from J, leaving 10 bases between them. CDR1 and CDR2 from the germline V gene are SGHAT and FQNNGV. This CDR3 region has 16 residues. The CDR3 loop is CASSLDRGSSTDTQYF. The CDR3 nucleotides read TGTGCCAGCAGCTTAGATCGGGGATCTAGCACAGATACGCAGTATTTT.

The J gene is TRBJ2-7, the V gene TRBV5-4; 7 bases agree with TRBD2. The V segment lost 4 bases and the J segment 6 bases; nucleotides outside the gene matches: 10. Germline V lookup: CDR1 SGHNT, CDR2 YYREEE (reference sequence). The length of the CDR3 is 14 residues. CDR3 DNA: TGTGCCAGCAGCAATAGGGAGGGTCCCGGCGAGCAGTACTTC. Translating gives CASSNREGPGEQYF.

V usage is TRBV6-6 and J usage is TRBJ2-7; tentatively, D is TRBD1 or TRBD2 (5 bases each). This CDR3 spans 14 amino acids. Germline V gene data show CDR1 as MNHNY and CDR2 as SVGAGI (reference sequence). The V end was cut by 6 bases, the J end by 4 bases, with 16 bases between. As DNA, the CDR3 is TGTGCCAGCAGCACCCGGGGCCTTGAATACGAGCAGTACTTC. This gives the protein CASSTRGLEYEQYF.

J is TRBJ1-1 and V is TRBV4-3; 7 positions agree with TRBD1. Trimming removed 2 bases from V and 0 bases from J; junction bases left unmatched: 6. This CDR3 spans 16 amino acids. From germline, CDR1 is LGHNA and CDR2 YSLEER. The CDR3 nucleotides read TGCGCCAGCAGCCAATACAGGGGACATGTGAACACTGAAGCTTTCTTT. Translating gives CASSQYRGHVNTEAFF.

As DNA, the CDR3 is TGCGCCAGCAGCCAAGAACGTGCTAGCGATGAGCAGTTCTTC. Its translation is CASSQERASDEQFF. The rearrangement uses TRBV4-3 and TRBJ2-1; D is possibly TRBD2 (6 bases). Germline V gene sequence: CDR1 LGHNA, CDR2 YSLEER. CDR3 length: 14 amino acids. The V end was cut by 0 bases, the J end by 8 bases, with 11 bases between.

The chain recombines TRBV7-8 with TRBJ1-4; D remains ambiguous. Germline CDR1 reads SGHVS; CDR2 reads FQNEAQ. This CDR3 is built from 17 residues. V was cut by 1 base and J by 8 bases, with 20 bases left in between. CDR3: CASSLVVHGSVEEKLFF. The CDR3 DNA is TGTGCCAGCAGCTTAGTTGTTCACGGATCGGTAGAAGAAAAACTGTTTTTT.